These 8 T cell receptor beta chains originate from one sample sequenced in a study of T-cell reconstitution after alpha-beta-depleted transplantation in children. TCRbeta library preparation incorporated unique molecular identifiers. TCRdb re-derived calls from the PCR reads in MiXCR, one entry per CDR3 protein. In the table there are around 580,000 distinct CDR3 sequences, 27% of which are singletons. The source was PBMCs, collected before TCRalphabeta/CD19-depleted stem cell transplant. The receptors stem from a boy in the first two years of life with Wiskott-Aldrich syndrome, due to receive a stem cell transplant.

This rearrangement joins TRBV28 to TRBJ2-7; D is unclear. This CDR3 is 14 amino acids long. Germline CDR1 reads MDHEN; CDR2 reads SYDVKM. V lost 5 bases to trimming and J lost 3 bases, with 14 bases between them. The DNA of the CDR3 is TGTGCCAGCAGTGTATCGCCAGGATACTACGAGCAGTACTTC. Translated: CASSVSPGYYEQYF.

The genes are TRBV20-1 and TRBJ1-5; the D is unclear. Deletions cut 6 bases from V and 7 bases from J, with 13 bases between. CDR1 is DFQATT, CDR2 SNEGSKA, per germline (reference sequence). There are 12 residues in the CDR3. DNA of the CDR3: TGCAGTGCCGTTCGGTTGGGCCAGCCCCAGCATTTT. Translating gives CSAVRLGQPQHF.

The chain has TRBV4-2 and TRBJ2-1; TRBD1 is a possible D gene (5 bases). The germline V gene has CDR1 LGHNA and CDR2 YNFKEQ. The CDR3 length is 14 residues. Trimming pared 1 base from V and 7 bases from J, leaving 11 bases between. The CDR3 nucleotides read TGTGCCAGCAGCCAAGGCAGGGTAGCAAATGAGCAGTTCTTC. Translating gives CASSQGRVANEQFF.

CDR3: CASSLRKGGSYNEQFF. CDR3 bases: TGTGCCAGCAGCCTTAGGAAGGGGGGCTCCTACAATGAGCAGTTCTTC. The rearrangement links TRBV7-6 to TRBJ2-1; the D call may be TRBD1 or TRBD2 (6 bases each). Germline V CDR1 and CDR2: SGHVS, FNYEAQ. CDR3 length: 16 amino acids. V shed 5 bases and J shed 0 bases, with 14 bases lying between them.

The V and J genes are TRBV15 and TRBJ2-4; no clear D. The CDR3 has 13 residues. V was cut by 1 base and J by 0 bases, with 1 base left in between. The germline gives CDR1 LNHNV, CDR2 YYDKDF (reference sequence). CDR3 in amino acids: CATSRVAKNIQYF. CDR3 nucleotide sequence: TGTGCCACCAGCAGAGTAGCCAAAAACATTCAGTACTTC.

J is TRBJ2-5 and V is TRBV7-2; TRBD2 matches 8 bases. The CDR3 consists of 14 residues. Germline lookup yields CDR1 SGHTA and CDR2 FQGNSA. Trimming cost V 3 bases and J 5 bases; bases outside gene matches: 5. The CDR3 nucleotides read TGTGCCAGCAGCTTCCAAGCGGGAGTTGAGACCCAGTACTTC. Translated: CASSFQAGVETQYF. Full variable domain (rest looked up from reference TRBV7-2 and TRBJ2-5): GAGVSQSPSNKVTEKGKDVELRCDPISGHTALYWYRQSLGQGLEFLIYFQGNSAPDKSGLPSDRFSAERTGGSVSTLTIQRTQQEDSAVYLCASSFQAGVETQYFGPGTRLLVL.

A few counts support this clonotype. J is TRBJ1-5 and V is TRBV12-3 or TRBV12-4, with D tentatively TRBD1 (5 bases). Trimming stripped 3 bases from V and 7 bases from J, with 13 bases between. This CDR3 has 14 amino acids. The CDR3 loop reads CASSFAGGRQPQHF. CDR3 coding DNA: TGTGCCAGCAGTTTTGCGGGGGGACGGCAGCCCCAGCATTTT.

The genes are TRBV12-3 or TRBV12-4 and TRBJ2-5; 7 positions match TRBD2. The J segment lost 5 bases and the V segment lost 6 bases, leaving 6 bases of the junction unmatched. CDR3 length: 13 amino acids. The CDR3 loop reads CASSPWEGETQYF. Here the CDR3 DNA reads TGTGCCAGCAGCCCCTGGGAGGGGGAGACCCAGTACTTC.